The 20 T cell receptor beta chains given below trace back to one sample, sequenced in a study of T cells after yellow fever vaccination (dated by TCRdb to about 2019). The library came from 5' RACE. Reads for this sample came from an Illumina HiSeq 2500. TCRdb applied fastp at Q25 and MiXCR to the public reads, then kept only in-frame beta chains. Rows are combined by CDR3 protein, so each entry shows the most common genes and DNA. The sample table holds some 560,000 distinct CDR3 sequences, of which around 21% were seen once. The ten largest clones represent approximately 14% of the sample. Read against the paper, the sample's treatment or condition label means: live attenuated yellow fever vaccine strain. Material: PBMCs, obtained 15 days after the yellow fever booster vaccination. Every receptor here comes from a man under 40 who received the YFV17D yellow fever vaccine.

This clonotype turned up a few times. V usage is TRBV9 and J usage is TRBJ2-5; no firm D call. Germline CDR1 is SGDLS and CDR2 is YYNGEE. The CDR3 spans 13 residues. V was pared by 0 bases and J by 4 bases, with 7 bases between. This CDR3 is CASSVVSGETQYF. The CDR3 DNA reads as TGTGCCAGCAGCGTAGTTTCTGGAGAGACCCAGTACTTC. Variable domain in full (rest from reference TRBV9 and TRBJ2-5): DSGVTQTPKHLITATGQRVTLRCSPRSGDLSVYWYQQSLDQGLQFLIQYYNGEERAKGNILERFSAQQFPDLHSELNLSSLELGDSALYFCASSVVSGETQYFGPGTRLLVL.

This chain links TRBV15 with TRBJ2-3; a possible D gene is TRBD1 (6 bases). The CDR3 sequence is 15 residues long. CDR1 is LNHNV, CDR2 YYDKDF, per germline (reference sequence). V shed 3 bases and J shed 3 bases, with 13 bases lying between them. The CDR3 region is CATSRTLDRTDTQYF. CDR3 nucleotides: TGTGCCACCAGCAGGACATTGGACAGAACAGATACGCAGTATTTT.

V and J are TRBV15 and TRBJ1-4; D call uncertain. This CDR3 has 16 amino acids. Trimming took off 9 bases at V and 4 bases at J, with 21 bases between the two ends. Germline V gene data show CDR1 as LNHNV and CDR2 as YYDKDF (reference sequence). In DNA form, the CDR3 reads TGTGCCACAAGGGAACTCCAGACTCATCGTAATGAAAAACTGTTTTTT. Translating it yields CATRELQTHRNEKLFF.

The chain carries TRBV3-1 and TRBJ2-1; perhaps TRBD2 as D (6 bases). Trimming took 4 bases from V and 8 from J, leaving 21 bases between them. Germline V gene data show CDR1 as LGHDT and CDR2 as YNNKEL (reference sequence). This CDR3 is built from 16 residues. CDR3 nucleotide sequence: TGTGCCAGCAGCCCCCATTCTAGCGCGGAGGTAGATGAGCAGTTCTTC. This encodes CASSPHSSAEVDEQFF.

The rearrangement links TRBV29-1 to TRBJ2-5; TRBD1 is a possible D gene (7 bases). V shed 6 bases and J shed 0 bases, with 11 bases lying between them. CDR3 length: 13 residues. Germline loops: CDR1 SQVTM, CDR2 ANQGSEA. DNA for the CDR3: TGCAGCGTCAGGAGGGGGCACCAAGAGACCCAGTACTTC. It encodes CSVRRGHQETQYF.

The genes are TRBV4-3 and TRBJ2-5; maybe TRBD2 (6 bases). Per germline, CDR1 LGHNA and CDR2 YSLEER. Trimming took off 2 bases at V and 4 bases at J, with 26 bases between the two ends. CDR3 length: 19 amino acids. The CDR3 coding sequence is TGCGCCAGCAGCCAAAATCCACTCCCGGGCGGGATATGGGGAGAGACCCAGTACTTC. It yields the protein CASSQNPLPGGIWGETQYF.

The chain combines TRBV4-3 with TRBJ1-2; 8 nucleotides align to TRBD1. This CDR3 spans 14 amino acids. In germline, CDR1 is LGHNA, CDR2 YSLEER. With 3 bases clipped from V and 6 bases from J, the junction kept 6 bases outside the gene matches. The CDR3 loop reads CASSQEGQEDGYTF. The CDR3 nucleotides are TGCGCCAGCAGCCAGGAGGGACAGGAGGATGGCTACACCTTC.

The rearrangement uses TRBV5-1 and TRBJ2-2, with TRBD2 matching 16 bases. Looked up from germline, CDR1 is SGHRS and CDR2 is YFSETQ. The V gene end was trimmed by 4 bases and the J gene end by 6 bases; junction bases not matched to a gene: 6. The CDR3 contains 17 residues. The CDR3 sequence: CASSMGLAGGPAGELFF. The DNA for the CDR3 is TGCGCCAGCAGCATGGGACTAGCGGGAGGGCCCGCCGGGGAGCTGTTTTTT.

This clonotype was counted a few times. DNA of the CDR3: TGCAGTGTGTCCCCCGGGGGGCGAGGGGCTACGGGTGAGCAGTACTTC. This gives the protein CSVSPGGRGATGEQYF. The chain uses TRBV20-1 and TRBJ2-7; perhaps TRBD2 as D (7 bases). CDR1 DFQATT and CDR2 SNEGSKA come from the germline V gene (reference sequence). Deletions cut 7 bases from V and 7 bases from J, with 29 bases between. The CDR3 runs 16 residues.

This clonotype was observed a few times. The gene calls are TRBV5-8 and TRBJ2-5, with D possibly TRBD2 on 5 matching bases. The germline gives CDR1 SGHTS, CDR2 YDEGEE. Between the trimmed V and J ends, which lost 3 bases and 3 bases, there was a span of 12 bases. There are 14 residues in the CDR3. The CDR3, as DNA: TGTGCCAGCAGCTGGAGGTTGCGGGAAGAGACCCAGTACTTC. Its translation: CASSWRLREETQYF.

Here the CDR3 reads CASSFWVNQPQHF. In DNA, the CDR3 is TGTGCCAGCAGCTTTTGGGTCAATCAGCCCCAGCATTTT. The chain uses TRBV5-5 and TRBJ1-5, with D unclear. Trimming cost V 2 bases and J 3 bases, with 6 bases left between them. The CDR3 totals 13 residues. Per the germline V gene, CDR1 is SGHKS and CDR2 is YYEKEE (reference sequence).

This clonotype was observed many times. J is TRBJ2-7 and V is TRBV15, with D possibly called TRBD1 or TRBD2 (5 bases each). The CDR3 is 15 residues long. Germline V gene data show CDR1 as LNHNV and CDR2 as YYDKDF (reference sequence). The germline V and J ends were trimmed by 4 bases and 0 bases, with 13 bases remaining between them. The CDR3 DNA sequence: TGTGCCACCAGCACGGGACGCCTAAGCTCCTACGAGCAGTACTTC. It codes for CATSTGRLSSYEQYF. Full variable domain (missing parts from reference TRBV15 and TRBJ2-7): DAMVIQNPRYQVTQFGKPVTLSCSQTLNHNVMYWYQQKSSQAPKLLFHYYDKDFNNEADTPDNFQSRRPNTSFCFLDIRSPGLGDTAMYLCATSTGRLSSYEQYFGPGTRLTVT.

This rearrangement joins TRBV5-6 to TRBJ2-7, with D unclear. V dropped 4 bases and J dropped 0 bases, with 17 bases sitting between them. CDR1 is SGHDT and CDR2 is YYEEEE in the germline V gene. CDR3 length equals 16 residues. This CDR3 is CASSPPERMSSYEQYF. The CDR3 nucleotides are TGTGCCAGCAGCCCCCCTGAGCGTATGAGCTCCTACGAGCAGTACTTC.

The rearrangement links TRBV28 to TRBJ2-5; a weak D match, TRBD1 (5 bases). The germline V gene encodes CDR1 MDHEN and CDR2 SYDVKM. V was shortened by 6 bases and J by 3 bases, with 17 bases between the two germline ends. CDR3 size: 15 residues. The CDR3 protein is CASSPMGPAEETQYF. The CDR3 coding sequence is TGTGCCAGCAGCCCAATGGGGCCTGCCGAAGAGACCCAGTACTTC.

There are a few counts of this clonotype. The chain recombines TRBV19 with TRBJ2-5; the D is unclear. CDR1 is LNHDA and CDR2 is SQIVND in the germline V gene (reference sequence). The CDR3 sequence is 15 residues long. The V end lost 1 base, the J end lost 3 bases, and 12 bases lay between the germline ends. CDR3 sequence (DNA): TGTGCCAGTAGTATAGGAGGCACGGAAAAAGAGACCCAGTACTTC. This translates into CASSIGGTEKETQYF.

This clonotype was observed a handful of times. This chain connects TRBV11-2 to TRBJ2-1, with 8 nucleotides matching TRBD1. V was pared by 6 bases and J by 2 bases, with 9 bases of the junction left unmatched. CDR1 and CDR2 (germline): SGHAT, FQNNGV. The CDR3 contains 16 residues. The CDR3 DNA sequence: TGTGCCAGCAGTTACCCCGGACAGGGAACCTACAATGAGCAGTTCTTC. Translated: CASSYPGQGTYNEQFF.

This clonotype was recorded a few times. The chain has TRBV18 and TRBJ2-4; D might be TRBD2 (5 bases). The CDR3 runs to 15 residues. Per germline, CDR1 KGHSH and CDR2 LQKENI. Trimming left V 0 bases short and J 2 bases short, with 8 bases between. As DNA, the CDR3 is TGTGCCAGCTCACCACCTTCGGGGTCCAAAAACATTCAGTACTTC. It encodes CASSPPSGSKNIQYF.

The sample holds a few counts of this clonotype. The gene calls are TRBV20-1 and TRBJ2-3; 8 nucleotides line up with TRBD2. CDR1 DFQATT and CDR2 SNEGSKA come from the germline V gene (reference sequence). The V and J ends lost 8 bases and 5 bases, in that order; junction bases with no gene match: 12. The CDR3 is 14 amino acids. The CDR3 nucleotides read TGCAGTAGGTCGGGCGCGGGAGGCAGAGATACGCAGTATTTT. This gives the protein CSRSGAGGRDTQYF.

The chain recombines TRBV6-2 or TRBV6-3 with TRBJ2-3; D gene uncertain. The germline V gene has CDR1 MNHEY and CDR2 SVGEGT. The germline V and J ends were trimmed by 2 bases and 2 bases, with 14 bases remaining between them. The CDR3 has 16 amino acids. The CDR3 reads CASSYLAGSLTDTQYF. The CDR3 coding sequence is TGTGCCAGCAGTTACCTCGCTGGTAGCCTCACAGATACGCAGTATTTT.

This clonotype occurred a few times. V gene TRBV19 combines with J gene TRBJ2-2; D is perhaps TRBD1 (6 bases). V dropped 2 bases and J dropped 3 bases, with 13 bases sitting between them. CDR3 size: 16 residues. The germline gives CDR1 LNHDA, CDR2 SQIVND (reference sequence). The CDR3: CASSISGAGYTGELFF. In DNA form, the CDR3 reads TGTGCCAGTAGTATATCAGGGGCTGGGTACACCGGGGAGCTGTTTTTT.